These 30 T cell receptor beta chains originate from one sample sequenced in a study of cytomegalovirus exposure and HLA in healthy donors. With 60 Vbeta and 13 Jbeta primers, the PCR was carried out. Profiled with immunoSEQ multiplex PCR; TCRdb holds only in-frame clones, not every one. The sample carries 100,000 to 150,000 clones, 74% recorded once. Sequenced sample: PBMCs. These receptors were collected from a woman aged 50 to 65 in good health and CMV-seropositive.

This chain joins TRBV7-6 and TRBJ1-2; TRBD1 aligns across 7 bases. The CDR3 is 15 amino acids. CDR1 SGHVS and CDR2 FNYEAQ come from the germline V gene. Trimming removed 1 base from V and 1 base from J; junction bases left unmatched: 3. CDR3 region: CASSLGTGNNYGYTF. The CDR3 DNA follows: TGTGCCAGCAGCTTAGGGACAGGAAATAACTATGGCTACACCTTC.

The CDR3, as DNA: TGTGCCTGGTCCCCCGCGGGGACTTCACCCCTCCACTTT. This codes for CAWSPAGTSPLHF. This chain links TRBV30 with TRBJ1-6; D is perhaps TRBD1 (5 bases). There are 13 residues in the CDR3. CDR1 GTSNPN and CDR2 SVGIG come from the germline V gene (reference sequence). The V end was cut by 5 bases, the J end by 9 bases, with 14 bases between.

The chain employs TRBV11-2 and TRBJ2-1, with D possibly TRBD2 on 6 matching bases. The germline CDR1 and CDR2 sequences are SGHAT and FQNNGV. The CDR3 covers 18 residues. Trimming removed 1 base at V and 3 bases at J, with 19 bases between. The CDR3 sequence: CASSLGLGEGTLYNEQFF. As DNA, the CDR3 is TGTGCCAGCAGCTTAGGACTAGGAGAGGGTACCCTCTACAATGAGCAGTTCTTC.

The rearrangement joins TRBV19 to TRBJ2-2; D is possibly TRBD1 (6 bases). Looked up from germline, CDR1 is LNHDA and CDR2 is SQIVND (reference sequence). Trimming stripped 2 bases from V and 3 bases from J, with 10 bases between. The CDR3 totals 15 residues. CDR3 amino acids: CASSIRGGDTGELFF. The CDR3 DNA reads as TGTGCCAGTAGTATACGAGGGGGAGACACCGGGGAGCTGTTTTTT. The whole variable domain, filled in from reference TRBV19 and TRBJ2-2, reads DGGITQSPKYLFRKEGQNVTLSCEQNLNHDAMYWYRQDPGQGLRLIYYSQIVNDFQKGDIAEGYSVSREKKESFPLTVTSAQKNPTAFYLCASSIRGGDTGELFFGEGSRLTVL.

The chain links TRBV28 to TRBJ1-2; a weak D match, TRBD1 (6 bases). The ends were cut back, 5 bases at V and 8 bases at J, with 12 bases in the middle. The CDR3 is 12 residues long. Germline V gene data show CDR1 as MDHEN and CDR2 as SYDVKM. As DNA, the CDR3 is TGTGCCAGCAGTCAACAGGGTCGGGGCTACACCTTC. Translation: CASSQQGRGYTF.

The V gene is TRBV6-5, the J gene TRBJ1-1, with D uncertain. The germline V gene encodes CDR1 MNHEY and CDR2 SVGAGI. V was trimmed by 5 bases and J by 4 bases, leaving 8 bases between them. The CDR3 runs to 12 residues. CDR3 residues: CASSLSPTEAFF. The CDR3 DNA reads as TGTGCCAGCAGTCTATCACCCACTGAAGCTTTCTTT.

This clone has more than one count but fewer than ten. The CDR3 nucleotides read TGTGCCAGCAGTTTTTTGGCGGCGACCTACGAGCAGTACTTC. It specifies CASSFLAATYEQYF. This chain uses TRBV28 with TRBJ2-7; D not resolved. The germline V gene has CDR1 MDHEN and CDR2 SYDVKM. This CDR3 comprises 14 residues. V was pared by 3 bases and J by 2 bases, with 11 bases between. The whole variable domain, filled in from reference TRBV28 and TRBJ2-7, reads DVKVTQSSRYLVKRTGEKVFLECVQDMDHENMFWYRQDPGLGLRLIYFSYDVKMKEKGDIPEGYSVSREKKERFSLILESASTNQTSMYLCASSFLAATYEQYFGPGTRLTVT.

The chain recombines TRBV15 with TRBJ2-7, with 7 bases identical to TRBD1. From germline, CDR1 is LNHNV and CDR2 YYDKDF (reference sequence). The CDR3 length is 13 residues. V gave up 5 bases and J gave up 2 bases; unmatched junction bases: 3. In nucleotides, the CDR3 is TGTGCCACCAGCGTGACAGGGACCTACGAGCAGTACTTC. Translated: CATSVTGTYEQYF.

This sequence joins TRBV7-8 and TRBJ2-5; 8 bases are shared with TRBD2. V lost 7 bases to trimming and J lost 5 bases; unmatched junction nucleotides: 12. CDR1 and CDR2 (germline): SGHVS, FQNEAQ. The CDR3 contains 15 residues. CDR3 nucleotide sequence: TGTGCCAGCACCGGGACTAGTTTAAGTGCCGAGACCCAGTACTTC. Protein: CASTGTSLSAETQYF.

V and J are TRBV10-3 and TRBJ1-2; a possible D gene is TRBD1 (6 bases). This CDR3 spans 14 amino acids. Germline-derived CDR1 and CDR2 are ENHRY and SYGVKD. The V end was cut by 5 bases, the J end by 8 bases, with 18 bases between. CDR3 sequence (DNA): TGTGCCATCAGTATCATCGGACAGACGGAAGGCTACACCTTC. Protein sequence: CAISIIGQTEGYTF.

V is TRBV6-1 and J is TRBJ1-1, with 7 bases matching TRBD1. V lost 5 bases to trimming and J lost 2 bases; unmatched junction nucleotides: 8. CDR1 and CDR2 from the germline V gene are MNHNS and SASEGT. The CDR3 spans 15 residues. The CDR3 spells CASSTRQGINTEAFF. Written as DNA, the CDR3 is TGTGCCAGCAGTACAAGACAGGGAATAAACACTGAAGCTTTCTTT.

The chain is built from TRBV5-8 and TRBJ1-2; perhaps TRBD1 as D (6 bases). In germline, CDR1 is SGHTS, CDR2 YDEGEE. This CDR3 spans 15 amino acids. Trimming pared 4 bases from V and 1 base from J, leaving 14 bases between. Here the CDR3 reads CASSRTGKDNYGYTF. The CDR3 DNA follows: TGTGCCAGCAGCCGTACAGGGAAGGATAACTATGGCTACACCTTC.

V and J are TRBV6-5 and TRBJ2-3; D not certain. CDR1 is MNHEY, CDR2 SVGAGI, per germline. Trimming shortened V by 6 bases and J by 4 bases, and 8 bases separated the two germline ends. The CDR3 sequence is 12 residues long. Written as DNA, the CDR3 is TGTGCCAGCAGACCGTCGGCAGATACGCAGTATTTT. Its translation is CASRPSADTQYF.

This chain connects TRBV5-1 to TRBJ2-3, with D unresolved. This CDR3 region has 15 residues. Trimming took 0 bases from V and 4 from J, leaving 12 bases between them. In germline, CDR1 is SGHRS, CDR2 YFSETQ. This chain's CDR3 is CASSLVVVNPDTQYF. The CDR3 DNA reads TGCGCCAGCAGCTTGGTAGTGGTGAACCCAGATACGCAGTATTTT.

This chain links TRBV5-1 with TRBJ1-6; 7 bases map to TRBD1. The CDR3 has 14 amino acids. V lost 3 bases, J lost 8 bases, and 5 bases stayed unmatched. Germline CDR1 reads SGHRS; CDR2 reads YFSETQ. CDR3 residues: CASSSDRVDSPLHF. Here the CDR3 DNA reads TGCGCCAGCAGCTCAGACAGGGTTGATTCACCCCTCCACTTT. Full variable domain (rest looked up from reference TRBV5-1 and TRBJ1-6): KAGVTQTPRYLIKTRGQQVTLSCSPISGHRSVSWYQQTPGQGLQFLFEYFSETQRNKGNFPGRFSGRQFSNSRSEMNVSTLELGDSALYLCASSSDRVDSPLHFGNGTRLTVT.

The rearrangement links TRBV10-1 to TRBJ2-3, with TRBD1 matching over 10 bases. There are 15 residues in the CDR3. The V gene's germline CDR1 is WNHNN and CDR2 SYGVQD (reference sequence). J was trimmed by 3 bases and V by 4 bases; bases with no gene match: 4. This CDR3 is CASSGGTGVTDTQYF. The CDR3 coding sequence is TGCGCCAGCAGTGGAGGGACAGGGGTGACAGATACGCAGTATTTT.

The CDR3 region has the DNA TGTGCCAGCATTCCTAGCTACACAGATACGCAGTATTTT. Translated, it gives CASIPSYTDTQYF. This chain connects TRBV7-9 to TRBJ2-3, with a weak D call TRBD2 (5 bases). Germline V lookup: CDR1 SEHNR, CDR2 FQNEAQ (reference sequence). V lost 7 bases and J lost 2, with 10 bases in between. This CDR3 region has 13 residues.

This clone was recorded a few times. The chain joins TRBV4-1 to TRBJ2-7; 9 bases match TRBD1. Looked up from germline, CDR1 is MGHRA and CDR2 is YSYEKL. This CDR3 is built from 16 residues. Trimming took 1 base from V and 3 from J; bases not matched to a gene: 7. The CDR3 DNA sequence: TGCGCCAGCAGCCAAGGTGGGACAGGGTACGTCTACGAGCAGTACTTC. Protein: CASSQGGTGYVYEQYF.

Worth noting for this clone: The sample holds other DNA sequences that translate to the same CDR3. The rearrangement links TRBV18 to TRBJ2-5, with 8 positions matching TRBD1. Germline V gene lookup returns CDR1 KGHSH and CDR2 LQKENI. V was pared by 6 bases and J by 3 bases, with 3 bases of the junction left unmatched. The CDR3 is 13 residues long. CDR3: CASSPGQEETQYF. In nucleotides, the CDR3 is TGTGCCAGCTCCCCGGGACAGGAAGAGACCCAGTACTTC. The full variable domain, with the rest looked up from reference TRBV18 and TRBJ2-5, is NAGVMQNPRHLVRRRGQEARLRCSPMKGHSHVYWYRQLPEEGLKFMVYLQKENIIDESGMPKERFSAEFPKEGPSILRIQQVVRGDSAAYFCASSPGQEETQYFGPGTRLLVL.

The V gene is TRBV7-2, the J gene TRBJ1-3; 10 bases align to TRBD1. Germline V gene lookup returns CDR1 SGHTA and CDR2 FQGNSA. J was trimmed by 2 bases and V by 2 bases; bases with no gene match: 6. The CDR3 sequence is 17 residues long. The CDR3 bases are TGTGCCAGCAGCTTACTCCCGGGACAGGGGACTGGAAACACCATATATTTT. Amino acids: CASSLLPGQGTGNTIYF.

This chain links TRBV20-1 with TRBJ1-1; D gene ambiguous. Between the trimmed V and J ends, which lost 7 bases and 5 bases, there was a span of 11 bases. The CDR3 is 11 residues long. The germline V gene encodes CDR1 DFQATT and CDR2 SNEGSKA (reference sequence). The CDR3 sequence is CSVGLGTEAFF. CDR3 DNA: TGCAGTGTAGGACTGGGGACTGAAGCTTTCTTT.

The chain couples TRBV5-4 to TRBJ1-2; 7 nucleotides agree with TRBD1. V shed 3 bases, J shed 1 base, and the junction held 6 bases outside the gene matches. The CDR3 runs 15 residues. Germline V gene data show CDR1 as SGHNT and CDR2 as YYREEE (reference sequence). CDR3 sequence (DNA): TGTGCCAGCAGCTCCACAGGGGCCCTTAACTATGGCTACACCTTC. Residues: CASSSTGALNYGYTF.

The V call is TRBV6-1, the J call TRBJ1-6, with D maybe TRBD1 (5 bases). Germline V gene lookup returns CDR1 MNHNS and CDR2 SASEGT. Trimming took off 6 bases at V and 13 bases at J, with 19 bases between the two ends. The CDR3 covers 14 residues. CDR3 coding DNA: TGTGCCAGCAGGACAGACGGTATGTCACCTCCCCTCCACTTT. Translation gives CASRTDGMSPPLHF.

J is TRBJ2-3 and V is TRBV7-6; 10 nucleotides match TRBD2. Germline CDR1 is SGHVS and CDR2 is FNYEAQ. This CDR3 region has 16 residues. After removal of 8 bases from V and 5 bases from J, the junction contained 13 bases not matched to a gene. The CDR3 nucleotides are TGTGCCAGCGGAAGGGACAGCTCTAGCGGGAGAGATACGCAGTATTTT. Encoded protein: CASGRDSSSGRDTQYF.

The chain joins TRBV13 to TRBJ2-7; D unclear. Germline V lookup: CDR1 PRHDT, CDR2 FYEKMQ (reference sequence). CDR3 size: 11 residues. Trimming took off 3 bases at V and 2 bases at J, with 2 bases between the two ends. CDR3 DNA: TGTGCCAGCAGCTTCACCTACGAGCAGTACTTC. This gives the protein CASSFTYEQYF.

For the CDR3, the DNA is TGTGCCAGCAGCTCGGGTGGGGAGGAAAAACTGTTTTTT. Translation: CASSSGGEEKLFF. The chain employs TRBV7-9 and TRBJ1-4; no reliable D call. Trimming shortened V by 4 bases and J by 8 bases, and 11 bases separated the two germline ends. This CDR3 comprises 13 residues. Germline V lookup: CDR1 SEHNR, CDR2 FQNEAQ (reference sequence).

This sequence joins TRBV7-9 and TRBJ2-1; the match to TRBD2 covers 7 bases. Germline V CDR1 and CDR2: SEHNR, FQNEAQ (reference sequence). The CDR3 runs to 15 residues. The V segment lost 3 bases and the J segment 2 bases; nucleotides outside the gene matches: 4. CDR3 bases: TGTGCCAGCAGCTTGATCGGGGGGACCTACAATGAGCAGTTCTTC. Translation: CASSLIGGTYNEQFF.

The V call is TRBV7-2, the J call TRBJ2-7; 14 positions match TRBD2. CDR1 and CDR2 from the germline V gene are SGHTA and FQGNSA. The CDR3 length is 16 residues. The V gene end was trimmed by 5 bases and the J gene end by 5 bases; junction bases not matched to a gene: 8. CDR3 loop: CASSLLPGLAGDEQYF. CDR3 nucleotides: TGTGCCAGCAGCCTGCTACCGGGACTAGCGGGGGACGAGCAGTACTTC.

This clone was observed a few times. The chain uses TRBV29-1 and TRBJ2-3; 8 nucleotides agree with TRBD2. The CDR3 is 17 amino acids. The V gene end was trimmed by 0 bases and the J gene end by 0 bases; junction bases not matched to a gene: 8. Germline-derived CDR1 and CDR2 are SQVTM and ANQGSEA. The CDR3 protein is CSVEDHWRGDSTDTQYF. The CDR3 DNA sequence: TGCAGCGTTGAAGATCACTGGCGGGGGGACAGCACAGATACGCAGTATTTT.

This clone was found a few times. The chain couples TRBV6-1 to TRBJ2-3; 9 bases map to TRBD2. In germline, CDR1 is MNHNS, CDR2 SASEGT. The J segment lost 4 bases and the V segment lost 8 bases, leaving 7 bases of the junction unmatched. The CDR3 totals 14 residues. The CDR3 DNA reads TGTGCCAGCCGAAGCGGGGGGCTCGCAGATACGCAGTATTTT. This encodes CASRSGGLADTQYF.